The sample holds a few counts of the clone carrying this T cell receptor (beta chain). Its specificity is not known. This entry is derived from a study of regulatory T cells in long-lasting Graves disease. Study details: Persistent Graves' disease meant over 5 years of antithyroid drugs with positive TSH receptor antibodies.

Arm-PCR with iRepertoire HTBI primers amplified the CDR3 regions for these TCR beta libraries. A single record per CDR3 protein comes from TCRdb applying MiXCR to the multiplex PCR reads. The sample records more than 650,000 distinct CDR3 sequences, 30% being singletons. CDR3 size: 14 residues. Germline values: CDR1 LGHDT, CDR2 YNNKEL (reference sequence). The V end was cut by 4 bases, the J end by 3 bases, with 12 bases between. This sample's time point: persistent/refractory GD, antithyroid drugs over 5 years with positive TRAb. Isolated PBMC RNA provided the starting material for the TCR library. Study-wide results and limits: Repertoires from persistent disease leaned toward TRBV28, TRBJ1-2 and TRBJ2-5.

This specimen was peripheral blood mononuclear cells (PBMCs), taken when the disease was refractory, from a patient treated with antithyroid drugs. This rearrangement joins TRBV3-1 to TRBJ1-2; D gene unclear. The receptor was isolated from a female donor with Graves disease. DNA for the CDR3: TGTGCCAGCAGCCGGGATACACCGTACTATGGCTACACCTTC. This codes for CASSRDTPYYGYTF.